This T cell receptor (beta chain) emerged from a study of T cell responses to AZD1222 COVID-19 vaccine (dated by TCRdb to about 2021). Regarding the research as a whole: AZD1222 recipients whose second dose came at about 4 weeks and those whose second dose came at about 12 weeks were combined into one group, since spike-specific TCR depth and breadth did not differ between the two schedules. TCR sequencing was performed for roughly 250 trial participants, of whom about 210 were given two doses of AZD1222 and around 25 were given two doses of MenACWY control vaccine. Enrollment into the trials was organized by age into subgroups of 18-55, 56-69 and 70-plus years, and those subgroups contained roughly 140, 27 and 60 TCR-sequenced participants, respectively. General findings and caveats noted by the study authors: After two AZD1222 doses, spike-specific TCR breadth and depth were significantly higher than at day 0 and than in MenACWY recipients. Conclusions about previously exposed vaccinees were limited because only 6 or 7 AZD1222 recipients were SARS-CoV-2 seropositive at baseline. The whole spike protein was spanned by vaccine-associated CD4 TCRs, and dominant responses were seen in regions 160-218 and 743-854. Nearly half of unique spike-specific TCRs reportedly recognized epitopes outside regions mutated in the B.1.351 and B.1.1.7 variants. No day 14 peak-response samples were available, so repertoires were characterized only after the peak T cell response. Most participants were white British and females outnumbered males, and the authors suggested that clonal diversity may have been underestimated. The 56-69-year group was small, and its depth increase did not reach significance, likely because of low power.

What the time point label conveys for this sample: baseline before first vaccination. Samples from vaccinated people were obtained from the UK trials COV001 and COV002, which included a single-blind randomized controlled phase 2/3 trial of AZD1222 (ChAdOx1 nCoV-19) in healthy adults. For TCRbeta chain sequencing, PBMC samples from trial participants were taken at day 0 and at day 28 after the second dose. The CDR3 regions of human TCRbeta chains were analyzed by immunosequencing. The authors' analysis ran thus. Repertoire TCRs were matched against a reference library of SARS-CoV-2-specific TCRs generated with the MIRA antigen-specificity platform. Breadth was defined as the fraction of unique TCRs that were SARS-CoV-2-associated. Depth was defined as the fraction of total T cells that were SARS-CoV-2-associated. Using the MIRA data, each spike-specific TCR was assigned both to the spike region to which the TCR was reactive and to a CD4 or CD8 class. Log10-transformed breadth and depth values were compared by one-way ANOVA with Sidak's multiple comparisons tests. As stored in TCRdb, this immuneACCESS dataset retains in-frame rearrangements with V and J assigned. A fraction of the clones does not appear; measured against another copy, unresolved V genes explain less than half of the discrepancy, and the remainder lacks a known reason. The V and J calls and clone size were taken over from that table, and D and trimming were inferred from the DNA. For this sample there are 120,000 or so clones; about nine tenths appear just once. The ten largest clones capture 1% to 1.5% of the sample.

A word on this clone: This clone's antigen is unknown. Per-base qualities were not stored, and no clone one base away is much larger.

CDR1 and CDR2, looked up from the germline V gene, are SGHDT and YYEEEE. After removal of 4 bases from V and 9 bases from J, the junction retains 6 bases not matched to a gene. The cysteine opens and the phenylalanine closes a CDR3 of 15 amino acids. The CDR3 DNA has 45 bases and is translated from base 1. The source material was peripheral blood, sampled on day 0 of AZD1222 vaccination. The clonotype comes from an adult in good health. Recombination linked TRBV5-6 to TRBJ2-1; 14 central bases correspond to TRBD2. CDR3 sequence: CASSRTSGGIGEQFF. The nucleotide sequence reads as follows: TGTGCCAGCAGCCGGACTAGCGGGGGGATAGGTGAGCAGTTCTTC.